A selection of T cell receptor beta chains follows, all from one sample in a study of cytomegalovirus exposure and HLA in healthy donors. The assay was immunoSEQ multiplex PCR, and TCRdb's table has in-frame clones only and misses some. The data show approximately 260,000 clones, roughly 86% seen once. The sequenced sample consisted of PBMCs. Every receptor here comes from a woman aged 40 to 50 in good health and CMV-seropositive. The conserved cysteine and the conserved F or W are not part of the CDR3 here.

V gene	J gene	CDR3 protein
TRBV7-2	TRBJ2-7	ASSSNIAGGRHEQY
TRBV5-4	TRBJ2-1	ASSQTQAGGPRHEQF
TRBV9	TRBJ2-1	ASSVDPAGYNEQF
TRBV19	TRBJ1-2	ASSPQGDYGYT
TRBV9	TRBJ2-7	ASSVATNTEQY
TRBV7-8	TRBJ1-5	ASSLVRNSNQPQH
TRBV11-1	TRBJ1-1	ASSFGVRANTEAF
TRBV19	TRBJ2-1	ASSGLKLGDEQF
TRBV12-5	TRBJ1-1	ASGLGPGEVNTEAF
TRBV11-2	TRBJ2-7	ASSPGQGGVHEQY
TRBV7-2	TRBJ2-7	ASSLAPGQGFYEQY
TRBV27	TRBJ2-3	ASSPGTGGEDTQY
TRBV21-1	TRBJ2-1	ASSNVAPNRGYNEQF
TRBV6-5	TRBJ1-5	ASSETGRQPQH
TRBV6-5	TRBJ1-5	ASRINAGTGQPQH
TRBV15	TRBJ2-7	ATSSVLAGVHEQY
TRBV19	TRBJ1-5	ASSVDRGNQPQH
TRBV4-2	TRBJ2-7	ASSQDLLAGPIGQY
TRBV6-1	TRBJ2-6	ASVYQGVGANVLT
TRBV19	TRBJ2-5	ASKNRGRLETQY
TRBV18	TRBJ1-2	ASSPSGGAQGYT
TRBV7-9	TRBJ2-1	ASSFSSYNEQF
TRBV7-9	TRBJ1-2	ASSPGGANLWGYT
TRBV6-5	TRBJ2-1	ASSYRAGGKNEQF
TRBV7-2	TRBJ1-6	ASSLRQGVNSPLH
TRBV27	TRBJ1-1	ASSYSGLTEAF
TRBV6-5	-	ASSYSAGVDGNEQY
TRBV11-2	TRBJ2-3	ASSLFRGASTDTQY
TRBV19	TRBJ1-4	ASSILPGQISTNEKLF
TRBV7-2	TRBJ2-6	ASSRDNSGANVLT
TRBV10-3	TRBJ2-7	AIRAGQTTYEQY
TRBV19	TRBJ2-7	ASSPLAGANEQY
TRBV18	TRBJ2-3	ASSPRTHFYTDTQY
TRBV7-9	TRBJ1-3	ASSLEGVGGSGNTIY
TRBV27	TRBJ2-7	ASRIAGDAYEQY
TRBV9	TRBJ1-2	ASSAPPADYGYT
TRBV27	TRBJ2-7	ASSPGHHYEQY
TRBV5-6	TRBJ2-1	ASSSTQGSYNEQF
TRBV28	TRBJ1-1	ASNSGQGSEAF
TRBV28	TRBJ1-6	ASTEPARNSPLH
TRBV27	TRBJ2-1	ASSLRKGVNEQF
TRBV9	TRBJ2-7	ASSASGTSGIYEQY
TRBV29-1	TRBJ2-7	SVEGLAGGYEQY
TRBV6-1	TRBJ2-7	ASSEWRGEGTYEQY
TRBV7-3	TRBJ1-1	ASDRPDRELNTEAF
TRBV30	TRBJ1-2	AWSVTGINYGYT
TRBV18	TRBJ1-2	ASSAGTGGDYGYT
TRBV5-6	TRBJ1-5	ASSGQNSNQPQH
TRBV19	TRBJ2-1	ASRELAGVDNEQF
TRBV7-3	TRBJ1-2	ASSLDSGNYGYT
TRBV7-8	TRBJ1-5	ASSPGQAQPQH
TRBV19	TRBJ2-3	ASSIGLAGGDTQY
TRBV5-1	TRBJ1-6	ASSLEGTGSSPLH
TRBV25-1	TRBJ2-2	ASRGLAGNTGELF
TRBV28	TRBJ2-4	ASSFGDSGYIQY
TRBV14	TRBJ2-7	ASSQGPGGIYEQY
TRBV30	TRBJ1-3	AWLTGTTIY